The 10 T cell receptor beta chains in this list originate from one sample, sequenced in a study of cytomegalovirus exposure and HLA in healthy donors. The method was immunoSEQ multiplex PCR; TCRdb's version includes in-frame clones alone and lacks a portion of them. The table has about 200,000 clones, around 87% seen once. Sequences were obtained from PBMCs. These receptors all come from a woman younger than 35 in good health and CMV-seropositive.

V and J are TRBV6-1 and TRBJ2-5, with a possible D match to TRBD2 (6 bases). Germline V CDR1 and CDR2: MNHNS, SASEGT. This CDR3 has 14 amino acids. Deletions cut 9 bases from V and 5 bases from J, with 19 bases between. The CDR3 here is CASHGTTGGETQYF. CDR3 DNA: TGTGCCAGTCATGGGACCACCGGAGGGGAGACCCAGTACTTC.

The V gene is TRBV15, the J gene TRBJ2-5, with D unclear. The CDR3 has 16 amino acids. Trimming pared 3 bases from V and 2 bases from J, leaving 16 bases between. Germline V lookup: CDR1 LNHNV, CDR2 YYDKDF (reference sequence). CDR3 sequence: CATSSRPMAVQETQYF. For the CDR3, the DNA is TGTGCCACCAGCAGTCGTCCAATGGCAGTACAAGAGACCCAGTACTTC.

This rearrangement joins TRBV4-1 to TRBJ2-1; 10 bases match TRBD2. Germline V CDR1 and CDR2: MGHRA, YSYEKL. The CDR3 runs to 16 residues. Trimming cost V 6 bases and J 0 bases; bases outside gene matches: 5. The CDR3 sequence: CASSQPSGSSYNEQFF. The CDR3 region has the DNA TGCGCCAGCAGTCAACCTAGCGGGAGCTCCTACAATGAGCAGTTCTTC.

The chain's CDR3 is CASSPGVREQETQYF. The CDR3 DNA is TGCGCCAGCAGCCCTGGTGTGCGGGAGCAAGAGACCCAGTACTTC. V and J are TRBV5-1 and TRBJ2-5, with 7 positions matching TRBD2. Germline V gene sequence: CDR1 SGHRS, CDR2 YFSETQ. This CDR3 has 15 amino acids. V gave up 4 bases and J gave up 2 bases; unmatched junction bases: 8.

The chain carries TRBV2 and TRBJ1-1, with 9 bases identical to TRBD1. Germline lookup yields CDR1 SNHLY and CDR2 FYNNEI. Trimming cost V 4 bases and J 4 bases; bases outside gene matches: 7. The CDR3 spans 15 residues. The CDR3 nucleotides read TGTGCCAGCAGTGTTCCGGGACAGGGATCCACTGAAGCTTTCTTT. Residues: CASSVPGQGSTEAFF.

The chain uses TRBV7-9 and TRBJ1-5, with D maybe TRBD1 (5 bases). V was cut by 5 bases and J by 8 bases, with 10 bases left in between. Germline V gene lookup returns CDR1 SEHNR and CDR2 FQNEAQ (reference sequence). This CDR3 region has 12 residues. For the CDR3, the DNA is TGTGCCAGCAGCACAGACAGAGAGCCCCAGCATTTT. Its protein product is CASSTDREPQHF.

The genes are TRBV19 and TRBJ2-7, with a tentative D call TRBD2 (6 bases). The V gene's germline CDR1 is LNHDA and CDR2 SQIVND (reference sequence). CDR3 size: 14 residues. V lost 4 bases, J lost 2 bases, and 12 bases lay in between. CDR3 protein: CASSTGVGAYEQYF. Here the CDR3 DNA reads TGTGCCAGTAGTACGGGGGTGGGAGCCTACGAGCAGTACTTC. Complete variable domain (other parts from reference TRBV19 and TRBJ2-7): DGGITQSPKYLFRKEGQNVTLSCEQNLNHDAMYWYRQDPGQGLRLIYYSQIVNDFQKGDIAEGYSVSREKKESFPLTVTSAQKNPTAFYLCASSTGVGAYEQYFGPGTRLTVT.

The J gene is TRBJ2-1, the V gene TRBV28; TRBD2 aligns across 14 bases. Germline values: CDR1 MDHEN, CDR2 SYDVKM. V gave up 4 bases and J gave up 8 bases; unmatched junction bases: 10. The CDR3 length is 17 residues. CDR3 coding DNA: TGTGCCAGCAGTTCGACCGGGACTAGCGGGAGATCGGATGAGCAGTTCTTC. It specifies CASSSTGTSGRSDEQFF.

This chain uses TRBV27 with TRBJ1-5, with 7 bases that match TRBD1. CDR3 length equals 15 residues. V lost 5 bases, J lost 5 bases, and 9 bases stayed unmatched. Germline CDR1 and CDR2: MNHEY and SMNVEV (reference sequence). CDR3 sequence (DNA): TGTGCCAGCAGTCCCAAAGACAGGGTCGATCAGCCCCAGCATTTT. Encoded protein: CASSPKDRVDQPQHF.

V usage is TRBV30 and J usage is TRBJ1-1, with TRBD1 matching over 7 bases. Germline V gene lookup returns CDR1 GTSNPN and CDR2 SVGIG (reference sequence). CDR3 length: 14 amino acids. V lost 4 bases and J lost 1; bases outside the gene matches: 6. The CDR3 protein is CAWIQGVENTEAFF. The CDR3 DNA is TGTGCCTGGATTCAGGGGGTCGAGAACACTGAAGCTTTCTTT.